The present T cell receptor (beta chain) was sequenced within a study of response to subunit inactivated influenza vaccine. A word on this clonotype: What it binds is not known.

Trimming left V 5 bases short and J 2 bases short, with 12 bases between. This CDR3 is built from 14 residues. The V gene's germline CDR1 is SGHRS and CDR2 YFSETQ. Study-wide findings and caveats: The authors put forward the suggestion that each seasonal influenza vaccination may bring in only a limited number of new T cells.

MiXCR was run by TCRdb on the RT-PCR reads, yielding one entry per CDR3 protein. The table has more than 600,000 distinct CDR3 sequences, approximately 17% seen once. The sequence derives from a man aged 50-60 years who received an inactivated influenza vaccine. The sample was PBMCs from blood, taken less than 6 days after vaccination. The rearrangement links TRBV5-1 to TRBJ2-3; no reliable D call. The CDR3 DNA reads as TGCGCCAGCAGGAAGTTGGGGTCCACAGATACGCAGTATTTT. Encoded protein: CASRKLGSTDTQYF.